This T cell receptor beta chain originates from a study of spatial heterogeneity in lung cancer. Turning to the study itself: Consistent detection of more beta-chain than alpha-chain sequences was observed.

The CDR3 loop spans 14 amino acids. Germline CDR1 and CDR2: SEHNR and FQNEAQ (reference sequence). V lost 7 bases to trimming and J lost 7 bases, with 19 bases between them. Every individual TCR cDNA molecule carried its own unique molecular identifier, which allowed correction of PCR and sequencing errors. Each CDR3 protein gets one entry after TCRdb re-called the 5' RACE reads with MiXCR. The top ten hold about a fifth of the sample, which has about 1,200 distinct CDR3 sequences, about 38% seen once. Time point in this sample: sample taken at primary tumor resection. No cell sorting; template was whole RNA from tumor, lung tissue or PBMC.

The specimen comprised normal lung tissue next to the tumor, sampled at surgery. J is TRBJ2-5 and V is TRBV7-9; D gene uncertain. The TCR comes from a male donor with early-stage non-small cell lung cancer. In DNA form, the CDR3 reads TGTGCCAGCACCTTGTCCCCTCTGGGGTTGACCCAGTACTTC. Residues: CASTLSPLGLTQYF.